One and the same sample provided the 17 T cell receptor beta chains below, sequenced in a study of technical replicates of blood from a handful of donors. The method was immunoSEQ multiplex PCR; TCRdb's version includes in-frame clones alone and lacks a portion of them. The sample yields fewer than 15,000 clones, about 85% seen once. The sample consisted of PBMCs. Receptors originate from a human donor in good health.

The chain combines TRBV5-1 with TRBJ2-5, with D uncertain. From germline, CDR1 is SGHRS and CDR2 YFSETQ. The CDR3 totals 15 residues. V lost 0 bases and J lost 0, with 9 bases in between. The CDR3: CASSLATQYQETQYF. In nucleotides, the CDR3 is TGCGCCAGCAGCTTGGCCACCCAGTACCAAGAGACCCAGTACTTC.

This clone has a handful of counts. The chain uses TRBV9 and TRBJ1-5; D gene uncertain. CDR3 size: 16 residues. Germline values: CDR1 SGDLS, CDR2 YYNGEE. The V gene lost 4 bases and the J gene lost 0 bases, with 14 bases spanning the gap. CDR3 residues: CASSPRGEYSNQPQHF. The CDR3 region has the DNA TGTGCCAGCAGCCCCCGGGGAGAGTATAGCAATCAGCCCCAGCATTTT.

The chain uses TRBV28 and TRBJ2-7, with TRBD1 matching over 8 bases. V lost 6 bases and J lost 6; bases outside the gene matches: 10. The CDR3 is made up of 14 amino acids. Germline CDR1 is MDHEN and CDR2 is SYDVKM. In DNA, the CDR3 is TGTGCCAGCAGGCGGGACAGGCCCCGGTCCGAGCAGTACTTC. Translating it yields CASRRDRPRSEQYF.

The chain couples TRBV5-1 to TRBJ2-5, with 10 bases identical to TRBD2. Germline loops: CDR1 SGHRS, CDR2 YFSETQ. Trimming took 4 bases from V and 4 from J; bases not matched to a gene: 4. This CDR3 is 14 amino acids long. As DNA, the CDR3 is TGCGCCAGCAGCGTGAGCGGGGGGGGAGAGACCCAGTACTTC. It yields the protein CASSVSGGGETQYF.

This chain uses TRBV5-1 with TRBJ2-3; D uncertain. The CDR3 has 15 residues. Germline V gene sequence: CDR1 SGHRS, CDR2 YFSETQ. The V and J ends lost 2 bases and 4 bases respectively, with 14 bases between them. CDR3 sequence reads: CASSFHSGFSDTQYF. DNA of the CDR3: TGCGCCAGCAGCTTTCACTCCGGTTTCTCAGATACGCAGTATTTT. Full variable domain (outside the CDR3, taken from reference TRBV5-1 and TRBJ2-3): KAGVTQTPRYLIKTRGQQVTLSCSPISGHRSVSWYQQTPGQGLQFLFEYFSETQRNKGNFPGRFSGRQFSNSRSEMNVSTLELGDSALYLCASSFHSGFSDTQYFGPGTRLTVL.

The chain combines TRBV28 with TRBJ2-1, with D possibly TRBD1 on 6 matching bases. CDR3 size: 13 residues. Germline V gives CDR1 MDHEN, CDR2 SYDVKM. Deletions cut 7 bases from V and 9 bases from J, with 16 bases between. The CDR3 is CASIQTGTGEQFF. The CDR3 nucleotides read TGTGCCAGCATCCAAACAGGGACGGGTGAGCAGTTCTTC.

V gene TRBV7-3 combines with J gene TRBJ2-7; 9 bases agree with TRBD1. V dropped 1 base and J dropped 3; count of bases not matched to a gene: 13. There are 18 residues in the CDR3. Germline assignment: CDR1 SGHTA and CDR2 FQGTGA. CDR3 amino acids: CASSLSPYRGQIGYEQYF. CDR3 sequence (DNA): TGTGCCAGCAGCTTAAGTCCCTACAGGGGGCAAATCGGCTACGAGCAGTACTTC.

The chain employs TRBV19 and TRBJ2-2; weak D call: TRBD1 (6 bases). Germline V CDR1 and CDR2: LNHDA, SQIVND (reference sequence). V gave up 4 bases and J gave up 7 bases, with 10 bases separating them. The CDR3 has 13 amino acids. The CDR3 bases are TGTGCCAGTAGTACAGGGGCTATCGGGGAGCTGTTTTTT. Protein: CASSTGAIGELFF.

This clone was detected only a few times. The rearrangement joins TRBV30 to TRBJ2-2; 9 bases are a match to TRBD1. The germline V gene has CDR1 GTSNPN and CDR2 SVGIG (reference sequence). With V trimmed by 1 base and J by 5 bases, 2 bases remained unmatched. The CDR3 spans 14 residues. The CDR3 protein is CAWSAGQGTGELFF. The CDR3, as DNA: TGTGCCTGGAGTGCCGGACAGGGGACCGGGGAGCTGTTTTTT.

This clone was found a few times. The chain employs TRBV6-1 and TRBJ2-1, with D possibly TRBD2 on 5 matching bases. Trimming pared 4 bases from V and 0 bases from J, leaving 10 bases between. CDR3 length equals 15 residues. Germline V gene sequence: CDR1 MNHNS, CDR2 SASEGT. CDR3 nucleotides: TGTGCCAGCAGTGGAGTAGCGAGCTCCTACAATGAGCAGTTCTTC. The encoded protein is CASSGVASSYNEQFF.

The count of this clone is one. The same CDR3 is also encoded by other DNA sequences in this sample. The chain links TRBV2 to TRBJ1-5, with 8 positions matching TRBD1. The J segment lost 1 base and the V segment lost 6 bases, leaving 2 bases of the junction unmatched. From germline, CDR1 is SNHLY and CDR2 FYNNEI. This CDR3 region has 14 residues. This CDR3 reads CASSRTGSNQPQHF. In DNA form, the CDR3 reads TGTGCCAGCAGCCGGACAGGGAGCAATCAGCCCCAGCATTTT.

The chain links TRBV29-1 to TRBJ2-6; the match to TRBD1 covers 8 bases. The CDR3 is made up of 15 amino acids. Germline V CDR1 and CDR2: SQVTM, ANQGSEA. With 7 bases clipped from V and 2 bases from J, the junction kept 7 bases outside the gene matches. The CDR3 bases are TGCAGCGCCGTACAGGGGGTTACTGGGGCCAACGTCCTGACTTTC. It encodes CSAVQGVTGANVLTF. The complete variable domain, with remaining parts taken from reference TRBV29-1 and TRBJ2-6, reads SAVISQKPSRDICQRGTSLTIQCQVDSQVTMMFWYRQQPGQSLTLIATANQGSEATYESGFVIDKFPISRPNLTFSTLTVSNMSPEDSSIYLCSAVQGVTGANVLTFGAGSRLTVL.

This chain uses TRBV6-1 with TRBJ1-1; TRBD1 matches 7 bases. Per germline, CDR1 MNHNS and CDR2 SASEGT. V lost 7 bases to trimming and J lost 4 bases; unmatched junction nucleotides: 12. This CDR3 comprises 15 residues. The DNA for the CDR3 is TGTGCCAGCACTCTGGCAGGGGGTCGTGGCACTGAAGCTTTCTTT. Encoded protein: CASTLAGGRGTEAFF.

Here the CDR3 reads CASSPGSFLSRDTEAFF. Here the CDR3 DNA reads TGCGCCAGCAGCCCCGGCTCGTTTTTATCTCGGGACACTGAAGCTTTCTTT. The chain combines TRBV5-1 with TRBJ1-1; no clear D. The CDR3 runs to 17 residues. V was shortened by 4 bases and J by 3 bases, with 22 bases between the two germline ends. Germline V gene data show CDR1 as SGHRS and CDR2 as YFSETQ. Complete variable domain (other parts from reference TRBV5-1 and TRBJ1-1): KAGVTQTPRYLIKTRGQQVTLSCSPISGHRSVSWYQQTPGQGLQFLFEYFSETQRNKGNFPGRFSGRQFSNSRSEMNVSTLELGDSALYLCASSPGSFLSRDTEAFFGQGTRLTVV.

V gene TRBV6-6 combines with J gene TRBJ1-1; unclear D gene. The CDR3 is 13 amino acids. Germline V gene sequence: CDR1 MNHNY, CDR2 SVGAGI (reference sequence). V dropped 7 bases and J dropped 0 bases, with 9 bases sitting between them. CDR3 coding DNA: TGTGCCAGCACCCTCTATCTGAACACTGAAGCTTTCTTT. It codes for CASTLYLNTEAFF.

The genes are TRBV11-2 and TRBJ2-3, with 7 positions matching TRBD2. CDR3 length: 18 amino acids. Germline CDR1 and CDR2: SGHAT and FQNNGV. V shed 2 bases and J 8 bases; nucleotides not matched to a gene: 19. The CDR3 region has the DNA TGTGCCAGCAGCTTAAGGGTTTGGTCAAGTCGAGGACTAGGTACGCAGTATTTT. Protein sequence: CASSLRVWSSRGLGTQYF.

The CDR3 DNA reads TGTGCCAGCACCCCGGGACACTCGAGCACAGATACGCAGTATTTT. Residues: CASTPGHSSTDTQYF. The V gene is TRBV6-1, the J gene TRBJ2-3, with D perhaps matching TRBD1 (6 bases). Germline CDR1 MNHNS, CDR2 SASEGT. The ends were cut back, 7 bases at V and 0 bases at J, with 14 bases in the middle. This CDR3 comprises 15 residues.